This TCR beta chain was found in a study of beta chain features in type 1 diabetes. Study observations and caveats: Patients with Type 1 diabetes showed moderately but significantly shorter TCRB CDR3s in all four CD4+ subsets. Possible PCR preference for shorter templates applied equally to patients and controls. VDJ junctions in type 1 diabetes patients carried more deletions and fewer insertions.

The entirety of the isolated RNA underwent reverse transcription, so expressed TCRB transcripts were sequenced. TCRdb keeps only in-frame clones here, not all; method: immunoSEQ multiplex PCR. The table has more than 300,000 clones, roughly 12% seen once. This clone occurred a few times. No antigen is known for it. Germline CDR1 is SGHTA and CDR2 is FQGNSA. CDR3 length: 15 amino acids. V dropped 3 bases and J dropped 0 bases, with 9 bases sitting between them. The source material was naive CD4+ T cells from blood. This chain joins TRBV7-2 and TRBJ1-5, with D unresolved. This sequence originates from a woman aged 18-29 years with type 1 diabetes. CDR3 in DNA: TGTGCCAGCAGCTTCGAACACTATAGCAATCAGCCCCAGCATTTT. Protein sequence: CASSFEHYSNQPQHF.